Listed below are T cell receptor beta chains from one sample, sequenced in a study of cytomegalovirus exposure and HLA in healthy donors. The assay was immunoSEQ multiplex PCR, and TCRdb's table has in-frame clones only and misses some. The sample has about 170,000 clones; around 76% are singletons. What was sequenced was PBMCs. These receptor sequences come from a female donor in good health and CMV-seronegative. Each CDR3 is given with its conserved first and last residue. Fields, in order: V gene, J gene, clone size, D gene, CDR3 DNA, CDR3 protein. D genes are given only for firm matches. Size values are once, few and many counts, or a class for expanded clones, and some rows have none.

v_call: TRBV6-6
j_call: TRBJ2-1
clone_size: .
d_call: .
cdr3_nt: TGTGCCAGCAGTTACTCCGACTCCGGCAATAAGCAGTTCTTC
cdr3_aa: CASSYSDSGNKQFF

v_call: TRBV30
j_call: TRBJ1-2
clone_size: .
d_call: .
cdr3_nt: TGTGCCTGGAGGAGGACAGAGGTTGGCTACACCTTC
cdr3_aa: CAWRRTEVGYTF

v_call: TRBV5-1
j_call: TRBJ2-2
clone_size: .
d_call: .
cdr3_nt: TGCGCCAGCAGCCACCAGGGCGCGGGGCCCACCGGGGAGCTGTTTTTT
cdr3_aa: CASSHQGAGPTGELFF

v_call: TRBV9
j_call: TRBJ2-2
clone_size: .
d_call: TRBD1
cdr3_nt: TGTGCCAGCAGGGGGGACAGGGACGTTACCGGGGAGCTGTTTTTT
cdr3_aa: CASRGDRDVTGELFF

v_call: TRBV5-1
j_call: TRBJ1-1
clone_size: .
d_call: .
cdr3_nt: TGCGCCAGCAGCTTGGAGTCTAGAGGGGGAAACACTGAAGCTTTCTTT
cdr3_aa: CASSLESRGGNTEAFF

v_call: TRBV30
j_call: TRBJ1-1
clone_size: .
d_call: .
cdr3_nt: TGTGCCTGGAGGCGAACCCTCAGGTACGAAGCTTTCTTT
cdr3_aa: CAWRRTLRYEAFF

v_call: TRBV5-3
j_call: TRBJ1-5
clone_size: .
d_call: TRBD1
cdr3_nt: TGTGCCAGAAGCCCCCGGACAGGAGAGAATCAGCCCCAGCATTTT
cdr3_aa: CARSPRTGENQPQHF

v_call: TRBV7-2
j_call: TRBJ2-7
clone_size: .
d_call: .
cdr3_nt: TGTGCCAGCAGCTTAGTAGGGGCGGGGGCGCGGGACGAGCAGTACTTC
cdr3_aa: CASSLVGAGARDEQYF

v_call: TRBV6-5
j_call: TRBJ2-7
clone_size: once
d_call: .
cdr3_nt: TGTGCCAGCAGCCCCAACGGGGGTACCTACGAGCAGTACTTC
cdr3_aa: CASSPNGGTYEQYF

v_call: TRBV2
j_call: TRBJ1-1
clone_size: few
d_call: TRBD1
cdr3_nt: TGTGCCAGCAGGGGGACAGGGGGAGGCAACACTGAAGCTTTCTTT
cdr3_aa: CASRGTGGGNTEAFF

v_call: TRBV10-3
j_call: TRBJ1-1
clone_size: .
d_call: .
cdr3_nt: TGTGCCATCAGCCCCAGGTTGGGGGGTGAAGCTTTCTTT
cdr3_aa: CAISPRLGGEAFF

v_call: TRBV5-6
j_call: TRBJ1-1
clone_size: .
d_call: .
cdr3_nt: TGTGCCAGCAGCTTGGTCAGGGAGGGGACGGACACTGAAGCTTTCTTT
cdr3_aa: CASSLVREGTDTEAFF

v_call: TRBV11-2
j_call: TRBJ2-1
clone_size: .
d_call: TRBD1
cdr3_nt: TGTGCCAGCAGCTTAGCTGGACAGGGTGAGAATGAGCAGTTCTTC
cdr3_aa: CASSLAGQGENEQFF

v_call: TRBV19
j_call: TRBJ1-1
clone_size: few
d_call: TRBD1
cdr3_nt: TGTGCCAGTAGTCTCGGGACAGACCCGAACACTGAAGCTTTCTTT
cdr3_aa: CASSLGTDPNTEAFF

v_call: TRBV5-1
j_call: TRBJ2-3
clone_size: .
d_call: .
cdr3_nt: TGCGCCAGCAGCTCGACTCACACAGATACGCAGTATTTT
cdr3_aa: CASSSTHTDTQYF

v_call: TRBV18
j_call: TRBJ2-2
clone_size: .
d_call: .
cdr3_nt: TGTGCCAGCTCACCGGGAGTTGGGGATAACACCGGGGAGCTGTTTTTT
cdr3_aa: CASSPGVGDNTGELFF

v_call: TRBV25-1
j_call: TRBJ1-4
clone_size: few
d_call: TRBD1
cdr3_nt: TGTGCCAGCAGTCTCCCGACAGGGTGGAATGAAAAACTGTTTTTT
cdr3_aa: CASSLPTGWNEKLFF

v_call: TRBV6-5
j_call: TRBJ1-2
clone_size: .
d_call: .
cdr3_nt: TGTGCCAGCAGCCGTGGCACCAGGGACTTGTATGGCTACACCTTC
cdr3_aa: CASSRGTRDLYGYTF

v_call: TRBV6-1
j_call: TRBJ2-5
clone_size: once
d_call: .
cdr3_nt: TGTGCCAGCAGCCCTGACAGGATTGAGACCCAGTACTTC
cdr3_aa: CASSPDRIETQYF

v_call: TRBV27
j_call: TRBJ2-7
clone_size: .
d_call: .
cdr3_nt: TGTGCCAGCAGCCGAGGGCCAGGGGACGAGCAGTACTTC
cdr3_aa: CASSRGPGDEQYF

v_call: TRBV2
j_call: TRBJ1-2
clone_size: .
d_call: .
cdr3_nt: TGTGCCAGCAGTACCACAGGGACCTATGGCTACACCTTC
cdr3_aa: CASSTTGTYGYTF

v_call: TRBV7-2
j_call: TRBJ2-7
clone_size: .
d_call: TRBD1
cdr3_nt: TGTGCCAGCAGCCGTCGGGACAGCTACGAGCAGTACTTC
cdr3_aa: CASSRRDSYEQYF